The present T cell receptor beta chain was sequenced within a study of blood T cell repertoires in COVID-19. Study in general: Collection of acute and convalescent COVID-19 samples took place in the United States, Italy and Spain. From T cells, B-cell-depleted T cells, or PBMCs came the material, which was cDNA or gDNA.

Per the germline V gene, CDR1 is MGHDK and CDR2 is SYGVNS. The CDR3 totals 15 residues. Trimming took 4 bases from V and 4 from J; bases not matched to a gene: 9. Original processing notes: The authors estimated nucleated cell counts from reference gene primer amplification. Profiled with immunoSEQ multiplex PCR; TCRdb holds only in-frame clones, not every one. V and J calls and clone size are as listed in that table; D and trimming were resolved from the DNA. The sample lists over 150,000 clones, roughly four fifths seen once, with approximately 7.2% in the top ten. The J gene is TRBJ2-5, the V gene TRBV25-1, with 7 bases matching TRBD2. This sequence originates from a human donor with acute or convalescent COVID-19. The donor label of this sample is uncertain. Sample: peripheral blood. The CDR3 bases are TGTGCCAGCAGTGTGGCTAGCGGTCCACTAGAGACCCAGTACTTC. This gives the protein CASSVASGPLETQYF.